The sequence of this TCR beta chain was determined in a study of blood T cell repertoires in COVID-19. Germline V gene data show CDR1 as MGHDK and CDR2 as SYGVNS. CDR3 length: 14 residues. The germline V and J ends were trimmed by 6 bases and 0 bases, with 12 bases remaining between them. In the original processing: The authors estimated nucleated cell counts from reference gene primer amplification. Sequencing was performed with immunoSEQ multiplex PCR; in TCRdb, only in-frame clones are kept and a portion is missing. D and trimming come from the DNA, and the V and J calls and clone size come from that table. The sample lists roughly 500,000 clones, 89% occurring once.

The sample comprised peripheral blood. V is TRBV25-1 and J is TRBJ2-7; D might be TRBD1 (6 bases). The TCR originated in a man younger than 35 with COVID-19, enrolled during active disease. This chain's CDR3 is CASSRDTSSYEQYF. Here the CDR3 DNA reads TGTGCCAGCAGCCGGGACACTAGCTCCTACGAGCAGTACTTC.